This T cell receptor (beta chain) stems from a study of T-cell reconstitution after alpha-beta-depleted transplantation in children. General study results and limits: Approximately two months post-transplant, alpha-beta T cells reportedly originated from several hundred expanded graft clones. Among T cells one year after transplant, newly produced cells accounted for most counts and diversity. Surviving recipient cells, namely T cells and thymic progenitors, were the source of high day-60 TCRbeta diversity in some patients.

The V segment lost 6 bases and the J segment 7 bases; nucleotides outside the gene matches: 6. The CDR3 has 13 residues. The V gene's germline CDR1 is SQVTM and CDR2 ANQGSEA. TCRbeta library preparation incorporated unique molecular identifiers. TCRdb reanalysed the PCR reads using MiXCR and keeps one entry per CDR3 protein. The sample holds more than 400,000 distinct CDR3 sequences, about an eighth seen once. This clonotype was observed at least ten times. Its matching antigen is unknown. This sequence was found in a female patient aged 2-15 years who had a stem cell transplant for aplastic anemia, so the T cells may come from the graft donor. The sample here was PBMCs, mostly from graft donor cells, taken 180 days after TCRalphabeta/CD19-depleted stem cell transplant. The gene calls are TRBV29-1 and TRBJ2-1; the match to TRBD1 covers 10 bases. The CDR3 DNA reads as TGCAGCGTAACGGGACAGGGGCGGAATGAGCAGTTCTTC. It encodes CSVTGQGRNEQFF.